Listed below are T cell receptor beta chains from one sample, sequenced in a study of graft-versus-host responses after intestinal transplantation. Here immunoSEQ multiplex PCR was the method, and the copy in TCRdb shows in-frame clones only, minus some. The table has almost 15,000 clones, approximately 70% seen once. Sequenced here: ileum tissue, sampled about 680 days after intestinal transplantation. The receptors originated from a human patient who received an intestinal transplant, so some T cells may come from the graft donor. The CDR3 runs from the conserved cysteine through the conserved F or W. A D gene is named only where the DNA matches it firmly. Only some rows state a clone size, as once, few, many or a class for expanded clones.

size	D	length	J	V	DNA	CDR3
NA	NA	15	TRBJ1-3	TRBV4-3	TGCGCCAGCAGCCAAGACAGGGAGTTAGGAAACACCATATATTTT	CASSQDRELGNTIYF
NA	NA	13	TRBJ2-7	TRBV6-1	TGTGCCAGCAGTGAAGCGAACAGATACGAGCAGTACTTC	CASSEANRYEQYF
NA	TRBD2	16	TRBJ2-7	TRBV6-1	TGTGCCAGCAGTGTCGCTAGCGGGAGGTCTTCCTACGAGCAGTACTTC	CASSVASGRSSYEQYF
NA	TRBD1	15	TRBJ2-7	TRBV14	TGTGCCAGCAGCCATGGGACAGGGTCTCTCTACGAGCAGTACTTC	CASSHGTGSLYEQYF
NA	TRBD1	15	TRBJ1-2	TRBV6-1	TGTGCCAGCAGTGTTGGGGGGACAGGGCTTAACGGCTACACCTTC	CASSVGGTGLNGYTF
NA	NA	15	TRBJ2-7	TRBV6-1	TGTGCCAGCAGTGAGTCCCCCCCGGCGCCGTACGAGCAGTACTTC	CASSESPPAPYEQYF
NA	TRBD2	15	TRBJ2-1	TRBV4-2	TGTGCCAGCAGCCCAGATTGGCGGGGGATGGCGGAGCAGTTCTTC	CASSPDWRGMAEQFF
few	TRBD2	13	TRBJ2-1	TRBV28	TGTGCCAGCAGTCTAGCCATAGCGGGAGAGCAGTTCTTC	CASSLAIAGEQFF
NA	NA	14	TRBJ1-2	TRBV10-2	TGCGCCAGCAGTGAGTTCGTGCAGGACTATGGCTACACCTTC	CASSEFVQDYGYTF
NA	NA	14	TRBJ2-7	TRBV30	TGTGCCTGGAGTCAGGGGGGGGCGATCTACGAGCAGTACTTC	CAWSQGGAIYEQYF
NA	TRBD1	14	TRBJ1-5	TRBV18	TGTGCCAGCTCAGGTCAGGGGGCTGAACAGCCCCAGCATTTT	CASSGQGAEQPQHF
few	NA	15	TRBJ1-1	TRBV7-6	TGTGCCAGCAGCTTAGCGCCAGGTTCCAGCACTGAAGCTTTCTTT	CASSLAPGSSTEAFF
NA	NA	11	TRBJ1-1	TRBV6-1	TGTGCCAGCAGTGATACCTTTGAAGCTTTCTTT	CASSDTFEAFF
NA	TRBD2	15	TRBJ2-2	TRBV5-1	TGCGCCAGCAGCGACGTAGCCGGACTAGTCGGGGAGCTGTTTTTT	CASSDVAGLVGELFF
few	TRBD1	15	TRBJ1-2	TRBV9	TGTGCCAGCAGCGTAGGGCCCCGGGACAGCTATGGCTACACCTTC	CASSVGPRDSYGYTF
NA	NA	11	TRBJ1-2	TRBV6-1	TGTGCCAGCAGTGAACGGGTCGGCTACACCTTC	CASSERVGYTF
NA	TRBD2	16	TRBJ2-7	TRBV4-3	TGCGCCAGCAGCCAAGGCGTACTAGCGGGAGGATCAAAGCAGTACTTC	CASSQGVLAGGSKQYF
NA	NA	14	TRBJ2-6	TRBV10-3	TGTGCCATCAGTGCCATCTCTGGGGCCAACGTCCTGACTTTC	CAISAISGANVLTF
NA	NA	16	TRBJ2-7	TRBV7-2	TGTGCCAGCAGCCCCAGTCCCCGCGGTAGCTCCTACGAGCAGTACTTC	CASSPSPRGSSYEQYF
NA	NA	8	TRBJ2-1	TRBV20-1	TGCAGTGCTAGTGAGCAGTTCTTC	CSASEQFF
NA	TRBD2	15	TRBJ2-5	TRBV19	TGTGCCAGTAGTCCAAGGACTAGCGGCCAAGAGACCCAGTACTTC	CASSPRTSGQETQYF
NA	TRBD1	17	TRBJ2-5	TRBV7-8	TGTGCCAGCAGCCCCCAAACCGGGACAGGGGACCAAGAGACCCAGTACTTC	CASSPQTGTGDQETQYF
NA	NA	15	TRBJ1-4	TRBV5-1	TGCGCCAGCAGCCCCTCCGGGACAATTGGTGAAAAACTGTTTTTT	CASSPSGTIGEKLFF
NA	TRBD2	16	TRBJ2-7	TRBV11-3	TGTGCCAGCAGCCGTACGCTAGCGGACCGAACCTACGAGCAGTACTTC	CASSRTLADRTYEQYF
few	TRBD2	14	TRBJ2-5	TRBV7-2	TGTGCCAGCAGCTTAGGAGGGGAGGGGGAGACCCAGTACTTC	CASSLGGEGETQYF
NA	NA	13	TRBJ1-1	TRBV19	TGTGCCAGTATTGAGAACGGGGACACTGAAGCTTTCTTT	CASIENGDTEAFF
NA	NA	14	TRBJ2-1	TRBV5-1	TGCGCCAGCAGCTTTCGGGACAAATACAATGAGCAGTTCTTC	CASSFRDKYNEQFF